These 26 T cell receptor beta chains came from one sample sequenced in a study of blood T cell repertoires in COVID-19. Profiling relied on immunoSEQ multiplex PCR, and the TCRdb table lists in-frame clones only, not all of them. Of approximately 170,000 clones listed, around 78% are singletons. The source material was PBMCs or T cells enriched from blood (not recorded which). The source of these receptors is a woman in her forties or fifties who had recovered from COVID-19.

The chain employs TRBV2 and TRBJ1-1, with 9 bases fitting TRBD1. J gave up 8 bases and V 6 bases, and 4 bases lay outside the gene matches. CDR3 length: 12 amino acids. Germline CDR1 is SNHLY and CDR2 is FYNNEI. The CDR3 DNA sequence: TGTGCCAGCAGGGACAGGGGCTCAGAAGCTTTCTTT. It is translated as CASRDRGSEAFF.

The rearrangement joins TRBV28 to TRBJ1-1; D gene uncertain. The germline CDR1 and CDR2 sequences are MDHEN and SYDVKM. The V gene lost 7 bases and the J gene lost 4 bases, with 7 bases spanning the gap. The CDR3 is 11 residues long. The CDR3: CASTTSTEAFF. Here the CDR3 DNA reads TGTGCCAGCACGACTTCCACTGAAGCTTTCTTT. Drawing the rest from reference TRBV28 and TRBJ1-1, the complete variable domain is DVKVTQSSRYLVKRTGEKVFLECVQDMDHENMFWYRQDPGLGLRLIYFSYDVKMKEKGDIPEGYSVSREKKERFSLILESASTNQTSMYLCASTTSTEAFFGQGTRLTVV.

The sample holds a few counts of this clone. The chain combines TRBV30 with TRBJ1-1; D ambiguous. Germline V gene lookup returns CDR1 GTSNPN and CDR2 SVGIG (reference sequence). The CDR3 extends over 13 amino acids. Deletions cut 2 bases from V and 3 bases from J, with 10 bases between. The CDR3 protein is CAWSPGSYTEAFF. In DNA form, the CDR3 reads TGTGCCTGGAGTCCGGGGTCTTACACTGAAGCTTTCTTT.

The chain joins TRBV2 to TRBJ2-7; D is unclear. Germline-derived CDR1 and CDR2 are SNHLY and FYNNEI. The V end was cut by 2 bases, the J end by 1 base, with 3 bases between. The length of the CDR3 is 12 residues. This CDR3 reads CASSEHSYEQYV. In DNA, the CDR3 is TGTGCCAGCAGTGAACATTCCTACGAGCAGTACGTC.

The chain combines TRBV5-1 with TRBJ1-3, with 9 nucleotides matching TRBD1. Germline CDR1 and CDR2: SGHRS and YFSETQ. V lost 0 bases and J lost 8; bases outside the gene matches: 3. This CDR3 region has 14 residues. The CDR3 DNA reads TGCGCCAGCAGCTTGGGGGACAGGGCAGACACCATATATTTT. Translated: CASSLGDRADTIYF.

This chain joins TRBV5-4 and TRBJ2-1; 10 bases line up with TRBD1. Looked up from germline, CDR1 is SGHNT and CDR2 is YYREEE (reference sequence). This CDR3 contains 15 residues. The V segment lost 3 bases and the J segment 6 bases; nucleotides outside the gene matches: 6. The CDR3 sequence is CASSWRGQGINEQFF. The CDR3 DNA reads TGTGCCAGCAGCTGGAGGGGACAGGGGATCAATGAGCAGTTCTTC.

The chain couples TRBV7-2 to TRBJ1-6; no definite D call. The CDR3 is 13 amino acids. Trimming pared 6 bases from V and 0 bases from J, leaving 3 bases between. The germline CDR1 and CDR2 sequences are SGHTA and FQGNSA. The chain's CDR3 is CASRSSYNSPLHF. The CDR3 nucleotides are TGTGCCAGCAGGAGCTCCTATAATTCACCCCTCCACTTT.

The V gene is TRBV30, the J gene TRBJ2-3, with 8 bases aligning to TRBD2. The junction had 1 base not matched to a gene; V was cut back by 2 bases and J by 9 bases. The germline gives CDR1 GTSNPN, CDR2 SVGIG (reference sequence). There are 11 residues in the CDR3. The CDR3 sequence is CAWSTGGTQYF. Here the CDR3 DNA reads TGTGCCTGGAGTACGGGGGGGACGCAGTATTTT.

V and J are TRBV4-3 and TRBJ2-2; no firm D call. The germline gives CDR1 LGHNA, CDR2 YSLEER. Trimming took off 4 bases at V and 0 bases at J, with 12 bases between the two ends. This CDR3 spans 16 amino acids. The CDR3 here is CASSPSAVANTGELFF. The CDR3 DNA sequence: TGCGCCAGCAGCCCCAGCGCTGTTGCGAACACCGGGGAGCTGTTTTTT.

The rearrangement links TRBV15 to TRBJ1-2, with TRBD1 identical over 7 bases. V shed 4 bases, J shed 4 bases, and the junction held 15 bases outside the gene matches. Germline CDR1 reads LNHNV; CDR2 reads YYDKDF (reference sequence). The CDR3 runs to 17 residues. CDR3 loop: CATSIPSGTEGAYGYTF. The CDR3 DNA sequence: TGTGCCACCAGCATCCCGTCCGGGACAGAGGGGGCCTATGGCTACACCTTC.

J is TRBJ1-3 and V is TRBV5-8; possibly TRBD1 for D (5 bases). This CDR3 has 14 residues. Trimming removed 2 bases at V and 4 bases at J, with 10 bases between. CDR1 SGHTS and CDR2 YDEGEE come from the germline V gene. CDR3 sequence: CASSFRVNGNTIYF. CDR3 nucleotide sequence: TGTGCCAGCAGCTTCAGGGTGAACGGAAACACCATATATTTT.

The V call is TRBV28, the J call TRBJ2-3; TRBD2 matches at 7 bases. The CDR3 contains 13 residues. The trim removed 5 bases at V and 10 bases at J, leaving 9 bases unmatched. Germline V gene data show CDR1 as MDHEN and CDR2 as SYDVKM. The CDR3, as DNA: TGTGCCAGCAGTCGGGGGGACTACGGGGCGCAGTATTTT. As protein: CASSRGDYGAQYF. The complete variable domain, with remaining parts taken from reference TRBV28 and TRBJ2-3, reads DVKVTQSSRYLVKRTGEKVFLECVQDMDHENMFWYRQDPGLGLRLIYFSYDVKMKEKGDIPEGYSVSREKKERFSLILESASTNQTSMYLCASSRGDYGAQYFGPGTRLTVL.

This CDR3 is CASSLGTVRGSPLHF. In DNA form, the CDR3 reads TGTGCCAGCAGCTTAGGAACTGTGCGGGGTTCACCCCTCCACTTT. This chain uses TRBV7-8 with TRBJ1-6; D unclear. This CDR3 is 15 amino acids long. Trimming removed 1 base from V and 9 bases from J, with 13 bases in between. Germline lookup yields CDR1 SGHVS and CDR2 FQNEAQ.

The rearrangement links TRBV6-4 to TRBJ1-5; D perhaps matches TRBD1 (5 bases). The V end lost 5 bases, the J end lost 2 bases, and 16 bases lay between the germline ends. The length of the CDR3 is 16 residues. The germline CDR1 and CDR2 sequences are MRHNA and SNTAGT. CDR3 protein: CASSPRAAGGNQPQHF. DNA of the CDR3: TGTGCCAGCAGTCCCCGGGCCGCGGGGGGCAATCAGCCCCAGCATTTT.

This chain connects TRBV6-5 to TRBJ1-1; D call uncertain. CDR3 size: 13 residues. CDR1 MNHEY and CDR2 SVGAGI come from the germline V gene. V was pared by 6 bases and J by 2 bases, with 10 bases between. The CDR3 DNA reads TGTGCCAGCAGCCTACAGATTAACACTGAAGCTTTCTTT. It encodes CASSLQINTEAFF.

The CDR3 DNA follows: TGTGCCAGTAGAGACGAGGGTGGAATAGGCCCCCAGCATTTT. This translates into CASRDEGGIGPQHF. The rearrangement joins TRBV19 to TRBJ1-5; no clear D. V was shortened by 6 bases and J by 10 bases, with 19 bases between the two germline ends. The CDR3 sequence is 14 residues long. Germline loops: CDR1 LNHDA, CDR2 SQIVND (reference sequence). The complete variable domain, with remaining parts taken from reference TRBV19 and TRBJ1-5, reads DGGITQSPKYLFRKEGQNVTLSCEQNLNHDAMYWYRQDPGQGLRLIYYSQIVNDFQKGDIAEGYSVSREKKESFPLTVTSAQKNPTAFYLCASRDEGGIGPQHFGDGTRLSIL.

CDR3 amino acids: CAISESFSGHYYGYTF. Written as DNA, the CDR3 is TGTGCCATCAGTGAGTCTTTTTCGGGACACTACTATGGCTACACCTTC. V is TRBV10-3 and J is TRBJ1-2; D might be TRBD1 (6 bases). Germline CDR1 is ENHRY and CDR2 is SYGVKD. V shed 0 bases and J shed 3 bases, with 14 bases lying between them. The CDR3 covers 16 residues.

The chain links TRBV7-9 to TRBJ2-7, with TRBD2 identical over 13 bases. The CDR3 loop spans 16 amino acids. V was pared by 5 bases and J by 4 bases, with 8 bases of the junction left unmatched. CDR1 and CDR2 from the germline V gene are SEHNR and FQNEAQ (reference sequence). CDR3 amino acids: CASSPKLAGGPYEQYV. The CDR3 nucleotides read TGTGCCAGCAGCCCCAAACTAGCGGGAGGGCCGTACGAGCAGTACGTC.

The chain joins TRBV9 to TRBJ1-2; D uncertain. This CDR3 is 13 amino acids long. Germline V CDR1 and CDR2: SGDLS, YYNGEE. Trimming removed 0 bases at V and 6 bases at J, with 9 bases between. The DNA for the CDR3 is TGTGCCAGCAGCGTAGTGGCTGGGCATGGCTACACCTTC. It encodes CASSVVAGHGYTF.

The rearrangement links TRBV14 to TRBJ1-3; D uncertain. The V gene's germline CDR1 is SGHDN and CDR2 FVKESK. The CDR3 sequence is 17 residues long. Trimming shortened V by 1 base and J by 0 bases, and 13 bases separated the two germline ends. The CDR3 loop is CASSQVGAGRSGNTIYF. CDR3 coding DNA: TGTGCCAGCAGCCAAGTCGGCGCAGGTCGCTCTGGAAACACCATATATTTT.

This chain connects TRBV30 to TRBJ1-5, with D unclear. CDR3 length equals 12 residues. CDR1 GTSNPN and CDR2 SVGIG come from the germline V gene (reference sequence). Trimming pared 3 bases from V and 8 bases from J, leaving 11 bases between. In nucleotides, the CDR3 is TGTGCCTGGAGGGCCCACGATGAGCCCCAGCATTTT. As protein: CAWRAHDEPQHF.

The chain carries TRBV11-3 and TRBJ2-1; 8 bases match TRBD2. Germline V CDR1 and CDR2: SGHNT, YENEEA. The CDR3 length is 14 residues. V lost 4 bases, J lost 9 bases, and 8 bases stayed unmatched. The CDR3 DNA follows: TGTGCCAGCAGCTCCTTCGGGGGGGCCGGTGAGCAGTTCTTC. It yields the protein CASSSFGGAGEQFF.

This chain links TRBV3-1 (or the pseudogene TRBV3-2) with TRBJ1-2; maybe TRBD1 (5 bases). V dropped 3 bases and J dropped 1 base, with 12 bases sitting between them. Germline V gene sequence: CDR1 LGHDT, CDR2 YNNKEL (reference sequence). There are 15 residues in the CDR3. The CDR3 region is CASSHWDSFNYGYTF. In DNA, the CDR3 is TGTGCCAGCAGCCATTGGGACTCTTTTAACTATGGCTACACCTTC.

This sequence joins TRBV28 and TRBJ2-1; D is perhaps TRBD2 (5 bases). V was clipped by 11 bases and J by 4 bases, with 12 bases between them. The CDR3 consists of 12 residues. CDR1 is MDHEN, CDR2 SYDVKM, per germline. CDR3 residues: CAGGQVYNEQFF. The CDR3 DNA reads TGTGCCGGAGGTCAGGTGTACAATGAGCAGTTCTTC.

This clone was seen a few times. The J gene is TRBJ1-2, the V gene TRBV28; a possible D gene is TRBD1 (5 bases). The CDR3 is 11 residues long. Germline CDR1 MDHEN, CDR2 SYDVKM. The V gene lost 11 bases and the J gene lost 2 bases, with 9 bases spanning the gap. The CDR3 spells CALGQNYGYTF. CDR3 bases: TGTGCCTTGGGGCAGAACTATGGCTACACCTTC.

The rearrangement links TRBV18 to TRBJ1-1; a weak D match, TRBD1 (6 bases). CDR3 length equals 17 residues. CDR1 and CDR2 (germline): KGHSH, LQKENI. The ends were cut back, 3 bases at V and 1 base at J, with 18 bases in the middle. The CDR3 region is CASSPPGGGAGNTEAFF. CDR3 coding DNA: TGTGCCAGCTCACCGCCGGGCGGGGGCGCGGGGAACACTGAAGCTTTCTTT.